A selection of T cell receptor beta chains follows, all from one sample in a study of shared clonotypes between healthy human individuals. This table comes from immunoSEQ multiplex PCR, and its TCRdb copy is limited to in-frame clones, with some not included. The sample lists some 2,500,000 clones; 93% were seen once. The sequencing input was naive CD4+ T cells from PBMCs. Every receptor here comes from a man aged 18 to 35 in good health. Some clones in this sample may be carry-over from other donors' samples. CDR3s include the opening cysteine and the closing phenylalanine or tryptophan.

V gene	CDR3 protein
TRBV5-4	CASSPDRAQPQHF
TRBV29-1	CSVEDRYNTDTQYF
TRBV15	CATSRDEEVRLFF
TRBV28	CASRGQGEAEKLFF
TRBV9	CASSVAVGTSGSWNEQFF
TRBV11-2	CASSSTASSYNEQFF
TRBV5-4	CASPRGGSSTDTQYF
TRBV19	CASSIAGTGGFQPQHF
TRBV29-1	CSVPGVVRVPAGGSEQFF
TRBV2	CASSRTGGEQPQHF
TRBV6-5	CASSYSSKGNTEAFF
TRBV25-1	CASSGDRETQYF
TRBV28	CASRTDRPTNEKLFF
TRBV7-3	CASSLNVGLEAFF
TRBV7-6	CASSLGTGRDRSGDEQFF
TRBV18	CASSLNPGQLYGYTF
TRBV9	CASSVRLAGSGELFF
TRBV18	CASSPSGLAGHNEQFF
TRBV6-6	CASKTGPNEKLFF
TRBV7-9	CASSRTGGDQKLFF
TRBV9	CASSVDGTRYNEQFF
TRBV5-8	CASNPRAVEQYF
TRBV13	CASSPTGNNSPLHF
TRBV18	CASSDGTVLSDTQYF
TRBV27	CASSLGGLGGYGYTF
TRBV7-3	CASSQAQPGTGELFF
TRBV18	CASSPNRGVYEQYF
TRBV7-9	CASNNFRGRAGELFF
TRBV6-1	CASSEPGQGWNEQFF
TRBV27	CASSSRRADSYNEQFF
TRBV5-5	CASSSGGGEQYF
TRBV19	CASTAIGTGDNEQFF
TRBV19	CATEDRGGGNTIYF
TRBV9	CASSVDPRTGPSEAFF
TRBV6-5	CASSYSSGREEKLFF
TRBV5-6	CASSLGLAGSTDTQYF
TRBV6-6	CASRQGTGELFF
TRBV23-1	CASSQSNSDTQYF
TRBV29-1	CSDTDRGSRGEQFF
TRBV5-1	CASSRGSGANVLTF
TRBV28	CASVATGVTYGYTF